This is a list of T cell receptor beta chains from one sample in a study of T cell repertoires in cytomegalovirus infection. One entry per CDR3 protein, called by TCRdb with MiXCR from the reads. The table lists some 440,000 distinct CDR3 sequences, roughly 30% of them singletons. The sequencing sample was made of PBMCs. These receptors came from a human donor in good health (CMV status not recorded). Some clones in this sample may be carry-over from other donors' samples. Each CDR3 is given with its conserved first and last residue. The D gene is left open where the match is weak. Clone size is given for some rows only: seen once, a few or many times, or a class if the clone is expanded.

TRBJ2-7,TRBV4-1,NA,NA,TGCGCCAGCAGCCAAACAGGGGTCGGGGGCTACGAGCAGTACTTC,CASSQTGVGGYEQYF
TRBJ1-1,TRBV19,few,TRBD1,TGTGCCAGTAGGGACATGGACAGGGTGGGCACTGAAGCTTTCTTT,CASRDMDRVGTEAFF
TRBJ1-1,TRBV28,many,TRBD1,TGTGCCAGCAGTTTGTGGACAGGGTTAGAAGCTTTCTTT,CASSLWTGLEAFF
TRBJ2-3,TRBV10-1,few,NA,TGCGCCAGCAAGCCGGTCCTCTCGGCAGATACGCAGTATTTT,CASKPVLSADTQYF
TRBJ2-5,TRBV7-8,many,NA,TGTGCCAGCAGGCGCCTGGACGGGGACCAGTACTTC,CASRRLDGDQYF
TRBJ1-1,TRBV5-6,few,TRBD1,TGTGCCAGCAGCAGTTCGCGACAGGGGCGTGACACTGAAGCTTTCTTT,CASSSSRQGRDTEAFF
TRBJ2-5,TRBV10-3,NA,TRBD2,TGTGCCATCAGTGACCCACTAGCGGTCCAAGAGACCCAGTACTTC,CAISDPLAVQETQYF
TRBJ2-7,TRBV5-1,NA,TRBD1,TGCGCCAGCAGCTTGGGGGACAGGGCCCTCTTCTACGAGCAGTACTTC,CASSLGDRALFYEQYF
TRBJ2-3,TRBV19,NA,TRBD2,TGTGCCAGTAGCGGACTAGCGGCTACAGATACGCAGTATTTT,CASSGLAATDTQYF
TRBJ2-7,TRBV7-9,NA,NA,TGTGCCAGCAGCGAATACTACGAGCAGTACTTC,CASSEYYEQYF
TRBJ1-1,TRBV27,NA,NA,TGTGCCAGCAGTTTCGTGATTGGGGACACTGAAGCTTTCTTT,CASSFVIGDTEAFF
TRBJ2-3,TRBV29-1,NA,TRBD1,TGCAGCGTGGCGGGACAGGGGATGGATACGCAGTATTTT,CSVAGQGMDTQYF
TRBJ2-1,TRBV6-6,few,NA,TGTGCCAGCAGTTACTCGACCCCGGGGAATGAGCAGTTCTTC,CASSYSTPGNEQFF
TRBJ1-4,TRBV27,few,NA,TGTGCCAGCCTCTCTAACCAGGCTAATGAAAAACTGTTTTTT,CASLSNQANEKLFF